These 13 T cell receptor beta chains were sequenced from one sample in a study of a mutant IDH1 vaccine in newly diagnosed glioma. Some clones are missing from TCRdb's copy, which holds only in-frame ones; the method was immunoSEQ multiplex PCR. Of 25,000 to 35,000 clones in the sample, approximately 80% are singletons; the top ten hold roughly a fifth. Time point in this sample: baseline, week 1 (first vaccination visit). Indicated treatment: pre-vaccination baseline after standard-of-care therapy. Sequencing used PBMCs, obtained from a glioma patient treated with radiotherapy, temozolomide or both. Receptors originate from a man in his thirties or forties with glioma.

The rearrangement joins TRBV2 to TRBJ2-7, with no clear D. Germline V gene sequence: CDR1 SNHLY, CDR2 FYNNEI. The V end was cut by 8 bases, the J end by 3 bases, with 11 bases between. This CDR3 is 12 amino acids long. The chain's CDR3 is CASFSYNYEQYF. For the CDR3, the DNA is TGTGCCAGCTTTTCCTACAACTACGAGCAGTACTTC.

This chain links TRBV4-3 with TRBJ1-6; D not resolved. Germline CDR1 reads LGHNA; CDR2 reads YSLEER. V lost 0 bases and J lost 7, with 10 bases in between. The CDR3 runs 15 residues. CDR3 region: CASSQDYLKNSPLHF. DNA of the CDR3: TGCGCCAGCAGCCAAGATTATCTGAAAAATTCACCCCTCCACTTT.

DNA of the CDR3: TGTGCCAGCAGTTACTCGCGGGGGGACGGCTACACCTTC. Translating gives CASSYSRGDGYTF. V is TRBV6-6 and J is TRBJ1-2, with a possible D match to TRBD1 (5 bases). CDR1 is MNHNY, CDR2 SVGAGI, per germline (reference sequence). The CDR3 has 13 residues. The germline V and J ends were trimmed by 0 bases and 8 bases, with 10 bases remaining between them.

The V call is TRBV15, the J call TRBJ1-4; the D gene is possibly TRBD1 (6 bases). The germline V and J ends were trimmed by 0 bases and 5 bases, with 22 bases remaining between them. In germline, CDR1 is LNHNV, CDR2 YYDKDF (reference sequence). The CDR3 is made up of 19 amino acids. CDR3 DNA sequence: TGTGCCACCAGCAGAGAGGCCGTAGGGACATCCAGAATCAATGAAAAACTGTTTTTT. Protein product: CATSREAVGTSRINEKLFF.

The J gene is TRBJ2-5, the V gene TRBV10-3; TRBD1 matches at 8 bases. The CDR3 covers 13 residues. Germline V gives CDR1 ENHRY, CDR2 SYGVKD. Germline trimming cut 10 bases from V and 5 bases from J; bases unmatched to any gene: 9. The CDR3 protein is CATLRGLSETQYF. CDR3 coding DNA: TGTGCCACCCTCAGGGGGCTGAGTGAGACCCAGTACTTC.

This clone occurred once. The genes are TRBV27 and TRBJ1-5, with 7 bases fitting TRBD1. This CDR3 contains 13 residues. CDR1 and CDR2 (germline): MNHEY, SMNVEV (reference sequence). After removal of 5 bases from V and 4 bases from J, the junction contained 2 bases not matched to a gene. The DNA of the CDR3 is TGTGCCAGCAGTCACAGGGGAAATCAGCCCCAGCATTTT. Translated: CASSHRGNQPQHF.

The V call is TRBV6-1, the J call TRBJ1-5, with a tentative D call TRBD1 (5 bases). Trimming removed 2 bases at V and 1 base at J, with 15 bases between. The germline gives CDR1 MNHNS, CDR2 SASEGT. The CDR3 sequence is 17 residues long. Here the CDR3 DNA reads TGTGCCAGCAGTGAACAGGGAGTAATAAGAAGCAATCAGCCCCAGCATTTT. Its translation is CASSEQGVIRSNQPQHF.

The J gene is TRBJ2-3, the V gene TRBV6-4, with D uncertain. The length of the CDR3 is 13 residues. Germline V gene lookup returns CDR1 MRHNA and CDR2 SNTAGT. V lost 3 bases, J lost 7 bases, and 11 bases lay in between. CDR3 nucleotide sequence: TGTGCCAGCAGTGAAGAGGAGCGATATACGCAGTATTTT. It translates to CASSEEERYTQYF.

The gene calls are TRBV7-2 and TRBJ2-2; D is perhaps TRBD1 (6 bases). The ends were cut back, 5 bases at V and 1 base at J, with 11 bases in the middle. Germline V lookup: CDR1 SGHTA, CDR2 FQGNSA. The CDR3 extends over 15 amino acids. The CDR3 here is CASSQPTGNTGELFF. CDR3 DNA: TGTGCCAGCAGCCAGCCGACAGGGAACACCGGGGAGCTGTTTTTT.

This rearrangement joins TRBV2 to TRBJ1-5; 10 nucleotides agree with TRBD1. The CDR3 contains 14 residues. Per the germline V gene, CDR1 is SNHLY and CDR2 is FYNNEI. The V segment lost 4 bases and the J segment 8 bases; nucleotides outside the gene matches: 5. CDR3 loop: CASSAGQGEKPQHF. For the CDR3, the DNA is TGTGCCAGCAGTGCCGGACAGGGGGAAAAGCCCCAGCATTTT.

This chain connects TRBV7-9 to TRBJ2-5, with TRBD2 identical over 7 bases. Germline CDR1 and CDR2: SEHNR and FQNEAQ (reference sequence). This CDR3 contains 17 residues. V was pared by 1 base and J by 0 bases, with 8 bases of the junction left unmatched. CDR3 DNA: TGTGCCAGCAGCTTAGGGCGGGGGAGGCCGGACCAAGAGACCCAGTACTTC. It yields the protein CASSLGRGRPDQETQYF.

The gene calls are TRBV10-1 and TRBJ2-3, with a possible D match to TRBD1 (5 bases). CDR1 WNHNN and CDR2 SYGVQD come from the germline V gene (reference sequence). V gave up 4 bases and J gave up 3 bases, with 8 bases separating them. CDR3 length: 13 amino acids. The CDR3, as DNA: TGCGCCAGCAGTGTTTCAGGGACAGATACGCAGTATTTT. Encoded protein: CASSVSGTDTQYF.

This sequence joins TRBV19 and TRBJ2-7; no definite D call. This CDR3 is 12 amino acids long. The germline gives CDR1 LNHDA, CDR2 SQIVND (reference sequence). With 6 bases removed from V and 6 bases from J, the gap between germline ends came to 12 bases. Here the CDR3 reads CASSRDGSEQYF. CDR3 bases: TGTGCCAGTAGCCGCGACGGGTCCGAGCAGTACTTC. The full variable domain, with the rest looked up from reference TRBV19 and TRBJ2-7, is DGGITQSPKYLFRKEGQNVTLSCEQNLNHDAMYWYRQDPGQGLRLIYYSQIVNDFQKGDIAEGYSVSREKKESFPLTVTSAQKNPTAFYLCASSRDGSEQYFGPGTRLTVT.